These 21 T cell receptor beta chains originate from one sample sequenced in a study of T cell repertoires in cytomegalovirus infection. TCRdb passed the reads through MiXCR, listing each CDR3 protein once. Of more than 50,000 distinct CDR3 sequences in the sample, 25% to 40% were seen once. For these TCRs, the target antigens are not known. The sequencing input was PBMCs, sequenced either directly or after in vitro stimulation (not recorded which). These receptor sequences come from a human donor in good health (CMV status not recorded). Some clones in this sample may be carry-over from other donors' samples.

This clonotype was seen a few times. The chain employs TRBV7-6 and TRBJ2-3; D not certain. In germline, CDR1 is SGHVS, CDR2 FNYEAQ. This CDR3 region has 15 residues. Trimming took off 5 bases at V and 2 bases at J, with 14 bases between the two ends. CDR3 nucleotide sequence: TGTGCCAGCAGCCCCCGTTTCCTATACACAGATACGCAGTATTTT. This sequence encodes CASSPRFLYTDTQYF.

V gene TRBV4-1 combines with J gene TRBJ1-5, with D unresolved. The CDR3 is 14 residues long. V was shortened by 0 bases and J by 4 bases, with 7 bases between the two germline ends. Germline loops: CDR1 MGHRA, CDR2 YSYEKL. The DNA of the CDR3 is TGCGCCAGCAGCCAAGATGGCAGGAATCAGCCCCAGCATTTT. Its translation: CASSQDGRNQPQHF.

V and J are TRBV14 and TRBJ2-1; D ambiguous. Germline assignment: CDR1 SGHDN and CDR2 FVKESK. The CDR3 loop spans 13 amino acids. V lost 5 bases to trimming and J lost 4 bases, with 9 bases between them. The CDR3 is CASSLGYYNEQFF. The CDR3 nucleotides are TGTGCCAGCAGCTTGGGATATTACAATGAGCAGTTCTTC.

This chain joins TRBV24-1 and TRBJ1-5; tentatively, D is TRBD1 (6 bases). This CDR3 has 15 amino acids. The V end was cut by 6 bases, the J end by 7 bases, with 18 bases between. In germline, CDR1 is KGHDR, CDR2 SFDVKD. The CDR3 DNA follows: TGTGCCACCAGTTCCTGGGGGGGCCCTGGGCAGCCCCAGCATTTT. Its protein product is CATSSWGGPGQPQHF.

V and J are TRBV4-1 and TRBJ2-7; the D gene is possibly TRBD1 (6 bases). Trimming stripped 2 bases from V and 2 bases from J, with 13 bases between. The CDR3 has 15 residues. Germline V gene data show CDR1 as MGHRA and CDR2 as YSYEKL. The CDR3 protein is CASSQTGTRPYEQYF. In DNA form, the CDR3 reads TGCGCCAGCAGCCAAACCGGGACAAGACCCTACGAGCAGTACTTC.

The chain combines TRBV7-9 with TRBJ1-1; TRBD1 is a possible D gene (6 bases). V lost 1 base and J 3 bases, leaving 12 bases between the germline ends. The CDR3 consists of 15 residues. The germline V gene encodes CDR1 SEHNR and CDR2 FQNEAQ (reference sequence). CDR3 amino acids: CASSLGTGMDTEAFF. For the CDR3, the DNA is TGTGCCAGCAGCTTAGGTACAGGGATGGACACTGAAGCTTTCTTT. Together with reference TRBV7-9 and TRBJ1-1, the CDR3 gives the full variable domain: DTGVSQNPRHKITKRGQNVTFRCDPISEHNRLYWYRQTLGQGPEFLTYFQNEAQLEKSRLLSDRFSAERPKGSFSTLEIQRTEQGDSAMYLCASSLGTGMDTEAFFGQGTRLTVV.

The CDR3 loop is CASSDDLQRTQYF. CDR3 nucleotide sequence: TGTGCCAGCAGTGACGACTTACAACGGACCCAGTACTTC. The J gene is TRBJ2-5, the V gene TRBV6-1; D not certain. Germline V gene data show CDR1 as MNHNS and CDR2 as SASEGT. V was trimmed by 3 bases and J by 7 bases, leaving 12 bases between them. The CDR3 runs 13 residues.

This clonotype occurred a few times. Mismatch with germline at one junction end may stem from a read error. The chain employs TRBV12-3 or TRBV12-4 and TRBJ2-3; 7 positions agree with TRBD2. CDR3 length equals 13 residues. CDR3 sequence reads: CASSSTSRDTQYF. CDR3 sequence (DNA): TGTGCCAGCAGCTCGACTAGCAGAGATACGCAGTATTTT.

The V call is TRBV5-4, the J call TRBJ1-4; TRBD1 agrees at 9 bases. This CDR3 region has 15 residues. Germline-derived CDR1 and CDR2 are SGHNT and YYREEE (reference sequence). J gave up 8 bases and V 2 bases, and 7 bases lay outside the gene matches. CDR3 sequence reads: CASSFRQGGTEKLFF. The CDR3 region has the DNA TGTGCCAGCAGCTTTCGACAGGGGGGAACAGAAAAACTGTTTTTT. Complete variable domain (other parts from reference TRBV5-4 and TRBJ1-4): ETGVTQSPTHLIKTRGQQVTLRCSSQSGHNTVSWYQQALGQGPQFIFQYYREEENGRGNFPPRFSGLQFPNYSSELNVNALELDDSALYLCASSFRQGGTEKLFFGSGTQLSVL.

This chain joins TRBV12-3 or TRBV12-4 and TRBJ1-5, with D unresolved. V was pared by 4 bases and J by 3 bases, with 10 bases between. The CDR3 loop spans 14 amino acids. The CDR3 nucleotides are TGTGCCAGCAGTTCGGGCTTATTCAATCAGCCCCAGCATTTT. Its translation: CASSSGLFNQPQHF.

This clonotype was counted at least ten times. CDR3 DNA sequence: TGTGCCAGCAGCCCCCGGACAACAGGAGGAGCTAACTATGGCTACACCTTC. Its translation is CASSPRTTGGANYGYTF. The chain is built from TRBV7-2 and TRBJ1-2, with D possibly TRBD1 on 5 matching bases. This CDR3 contains 17 residues. Deletions cut 5 bases from V and 0 bases from J, with 19 bases between. CDR1 and CDR2 from the germline V gene are SGHTA and FQGNSA.

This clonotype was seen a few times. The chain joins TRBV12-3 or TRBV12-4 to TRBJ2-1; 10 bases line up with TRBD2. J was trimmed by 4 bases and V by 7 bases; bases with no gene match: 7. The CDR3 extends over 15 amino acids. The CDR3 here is CASTLSGGWYNEQFF. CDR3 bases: TGTGCCAGCACCCTTAGCGGGGGGTGGTACAATGAGCAGTTCTTC.

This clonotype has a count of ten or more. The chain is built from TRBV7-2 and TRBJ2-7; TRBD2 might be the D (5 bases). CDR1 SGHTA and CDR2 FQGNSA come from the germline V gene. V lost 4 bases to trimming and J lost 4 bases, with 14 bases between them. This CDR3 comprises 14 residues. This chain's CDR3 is CASSSTVGVYEQYF. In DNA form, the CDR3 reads TGTGCCAGCAGCTCCACCGTGGGAGTTTACGAGCAGTACTTC. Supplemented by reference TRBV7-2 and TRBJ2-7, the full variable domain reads GAGVSQSPSNKVTEKGKDVELRCDPISGHTALYWYRQSLGQGLEFLIYFQGNSAPDKSGLPSDRFSAERTGGSVSTLTIQRTQQEDSAVYLCASSSTVGVYEQYFGPGTRLTVT.

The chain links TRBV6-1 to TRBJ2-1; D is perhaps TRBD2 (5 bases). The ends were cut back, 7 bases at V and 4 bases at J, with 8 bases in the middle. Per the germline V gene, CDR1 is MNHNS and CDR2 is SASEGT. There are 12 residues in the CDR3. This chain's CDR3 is CASKADYNEQFF. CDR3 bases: TGTGCCAGCAAAGCGGATTACAATGAGCAGTTCTTC.

CDR3 sequence (DNA): TGTGCCAGCAGTGACTCTGACAGGGTAGCCAAAAACATTCAGTACTTC. Translation gives CASSDSDRVAKNIQYF. The chain is built from TRBV6-4 and TRBJ2-4; 7 bases fit TRBD1. Germline CDR1 MRHNA, CDR2 SNTAGT. The J segment lost 0 bases and the V segment lost 0 bases, leaving 2 bases of the junction unmatched. The CDR3 contains 16 residues.

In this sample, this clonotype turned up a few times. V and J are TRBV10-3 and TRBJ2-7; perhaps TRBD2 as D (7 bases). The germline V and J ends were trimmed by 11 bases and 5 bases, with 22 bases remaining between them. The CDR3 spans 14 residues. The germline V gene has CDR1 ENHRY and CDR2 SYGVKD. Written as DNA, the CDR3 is TGTGCCGTCGCCGGGGGGCGGGAGAAGAACGAGCAGTACTTC. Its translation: CAVAGGREKNEQYF.

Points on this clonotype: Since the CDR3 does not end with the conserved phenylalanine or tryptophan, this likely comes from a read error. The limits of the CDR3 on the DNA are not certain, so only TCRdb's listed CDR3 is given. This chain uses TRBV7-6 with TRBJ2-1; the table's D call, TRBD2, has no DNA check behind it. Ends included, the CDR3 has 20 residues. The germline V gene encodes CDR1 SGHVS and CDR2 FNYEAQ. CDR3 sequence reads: CASSGYRDGTSGTSYNEQSL.

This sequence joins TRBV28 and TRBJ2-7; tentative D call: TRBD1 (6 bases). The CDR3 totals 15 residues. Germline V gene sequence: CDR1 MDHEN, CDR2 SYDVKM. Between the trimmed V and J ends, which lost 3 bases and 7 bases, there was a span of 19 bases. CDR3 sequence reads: CASSFLRGRGGEQYF. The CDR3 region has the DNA TGTGCCAGCAGTTTTTTACGGGGACGAGGGGGAGAGCAGTACTTC.

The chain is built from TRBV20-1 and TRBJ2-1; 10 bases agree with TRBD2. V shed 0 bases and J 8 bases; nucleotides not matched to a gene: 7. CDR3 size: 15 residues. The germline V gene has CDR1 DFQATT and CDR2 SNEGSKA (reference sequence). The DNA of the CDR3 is TGCAGTGCTAGAGAGAGCGGGAGGGGCTTCTATGAGCAGTTCTTC. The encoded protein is CSARESGRGFYEQFF.

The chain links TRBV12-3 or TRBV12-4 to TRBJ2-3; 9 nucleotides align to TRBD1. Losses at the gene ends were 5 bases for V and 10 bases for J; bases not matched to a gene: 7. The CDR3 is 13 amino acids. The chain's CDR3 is CASSPGTGMAQYF. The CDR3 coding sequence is TGTGCCAGCAGTCCCGGGACAGGGATGGCGCAGTATTTT.

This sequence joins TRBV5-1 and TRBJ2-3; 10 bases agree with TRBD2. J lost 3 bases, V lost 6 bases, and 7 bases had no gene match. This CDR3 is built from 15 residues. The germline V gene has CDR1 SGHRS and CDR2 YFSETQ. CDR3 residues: CASNSGTSVTDTQYF. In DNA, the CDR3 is TGCGCCAGCAACTCCGGGACTAGCGTTACAGATACGCAGTATTTT. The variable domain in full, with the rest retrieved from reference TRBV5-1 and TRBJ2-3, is KAGVTQTPRYLIKTRGQQVTLSCSPISGHRSVSWYQQTPGQGLQFLFEYFSETQRNKGNFPGRFSGRQFSNSRSEMNVSTLELGDSALYLCASNSGTSVTDTQYFGPGTRLTVL.